Listed here are 21 T cell receptor beta chains from one sample, sequenced in a study of metastatic and nonmetastatic thyroid tumors. Thyroid surgery was preceded by no treatment in any patient. MiXCR reprocessed the PCR reads for TCRdb. The data contain roughly 7,400 clones, about 20% of them singletons. Material: adjacent normal tissue. The receptors come from a female donor with papillary thyroid cancer or a benign thyroid nodule (not recorded which). Some clones in this sample may be carry-over from other donors' samples.

The chain is built from TRBV20-1 and TRBJ1-4; 7 bases fit TRBD1. Germline CDR1 is DFQATT and CDR2 is SNEGSKA (reference sequence). This CDR3 contains 12 residues. V trimming: 1 base; J trimming: 7 bases; junction bases outside the gene matches: 0. CDR3 nucleotide sequence: TGCAGTGCTAGAGGACAGGGTGAAAAACTGTTTTTT. It yields the protein CSARGQGEKLFF.

By its share, this clone is medium-sized. The chain links TRBV10-3 to TRBJ2-7; 7 bases are a match to TRBD1. V shed 9 bases and J 1 base; nucleotides not matched to a gene: 9. The CDR3 is 14 amino acids. Germline CDR1 is ENHRY and CDR2 is SYGVKD. The CDR3 loop is CAIKAGGQSYEQYF. The CDR3 DNA is TGTGCCATAAAGGCAGGGGGTCAGTCCTACGAGCAGTACTTC.

This clone was seen only a few times. In DNA form, the CDR3 reads TGCGCCAGCAGACAGGACCGAGACTATGGCTACACCTTC. Protein product: CASRQDRDYGYTF. V gene TRBV5-1 combines with J gene TRBJ1-2; D may be TRBD1 (5 bases). CDR1 and CDR2 (germline): SGHRS, YFSETQ. The length of the CDR3 is 13 residues. V was pared by 5 bases and J by 3 bases, with 11 bases between.

This clone is classed as medium-sized. The chain combines TRBV7-6 with TRBJ1-4; D might be TRBD1 (5 bases). The germline V gene encodes CDR1 SGHVS and CDR2 FNYEAQ. The CDR3 extends over 17 amino acids. The V end was cut by 4 bases, the J end by 8 bases, with 23 bases between. CDR3 DNA sequence: TGTGCCAGCAGCTCCTCTAGCGCCGGGGCCTGGGCCGAAAAACTGTTTTTT. Residues: CASSSSSAGAWAEKLFF.

Of note for this clone: The sample holds other DNA sequences that translate to the same CDR3. This chain's CDR3 is CASSLTIQPQHF. As DNA, the CDR3 is TGTGCCAGCAGTTTAACTATTCAGCCCCAGCATTTT. This chain connects TRBV12-3 or TRBV12-4 to TRBJ1-5; D is unclear. V was cut by 2 bases and J by 6 bases, with 5 bases left in between. The CDR3 contains 12 residues.

The V call is TRBV11-2, the J call TRBJ2-1, with TRBD2 identical over 10 bases. The V and J ends lost 0 bases and 7 bases, in that order; junction bases with no gene match: 3. This CDR3 is built from 15 residues. Germline V gene sequence: CDR1 SGHAT, CDR2 FQNNGV. The CDR3 is CASSLELAGVNEQFF. DNA of the CDR3: TGTGCCAGCAGCTTAGAGCTAGCGGGAGTGAATGAGCAGTTCTTC.

Many counts were recorded for this clone. This chain joins TRBV20-1 and TRBJ2-2, with 10 bases matching TRBD1. The V gene end was trimmed by 1 base and the J gene end by 1 base; junction bases not matched to a gene: 6. Per germline, CDR1 DFQATT and CDR2 SNEGSKA (reference sequence). This CDR3 comprises 17 residues. The chain's CDR3 is CSARGIGQGGNTGELFF. As DNA, the CDR3 is TGCAGTGCTAGAGGCATCGGACAGGGGGGGAACACCGGGGAGCTGTTTTTT.

In the case of this clone: The final CDR3 position lacks the conserved phenylalanine or tryptophan, pointing to a likely read error. The V call is TRBV18, the J call TRBJ2-7, with a weak D call TRBD2 (7 bases). V lost 1 base and J 4 bases, leaving 14 bases between the germline ends. CDR3 size: 15 residues. Per germline, CDR1 KGHSH and CDR2 LQKENI. CDR3 coding DNA: TGTGCCAGCTCACCACGGGAGGGGGAAAGGTACGAGCAGTACCTC. Amino acids: CASSPREGERYEQYL.

This clone is medium-sized in the sample. V and J are TRBV11-2 and TRBJ2-1; TRBD1 might be the D (5 bases). The germline CDR1 and CDR2 sequences are SGHAT and FQNNGV. The CDR3 is 14 amino acids. Trimming took off 4 bases at V and 4 bases at J, with 11 bases between the two ends. CDR3 in DNA: TGTGCCAGCAGCTCCAGGGCAAGGTACAATGAGCAGTTCTTC. It is translated as CASSSRARYNEQFF.

By share, this clone counts as medium-sized. V is TRBV5-4 and J is TRBJ1-2; weak D call: TRBD1 (6 bases). Germline values: CDR1 SGHNT, CDR2 YYREEE (reference sequence). Trimming took off 6 bases at V and 2 bases at J, with 17 bases between the two ends. This CDR3 has 15 residues. CDR3 bases: TGTGCCAGCACCTCACATTTTAGGGGGAACTATGGCTACACCTTC. Its protein product is CASTSHFRGNYGYTF. The variable domain in full, with the rest retrieved from reference TRBV5-4 and TRBJ1-2, is ETGVTQSPTHLIKTRGQQVTLRCSSQSGHNTVSWYQQALGQGPQFIFQYYREEENGRGNFPPRFSGLQFPNYSSELNVNALELDDSALYLCASTSHFRGNYGYTFGSGTRLTVV.

This clone was seen repeatedly, ten times or more. V usage is TRBV5-1 and J usage is TRBJ1-4; D is unresolved. The CDR3 length is 14 residues. The germline gives CDR1 SGHRS, CDR2 YFSETQ. Trimming pared 7 bases from V and 0 bases from J, leaving 10 bases between. CDR3 sequence (DNA): TGCGCCAGCTGCGAGTTTGCAACTAATGAAAAACTGTTTTTT. Residues: CASCEFATNEKLFF.

This clone is medium-sized in the sample. The chain is built from TRBV20-1 and TRBJ2-7; 10 nucleotides agree with TRBD2. V dropped 0 bases and J dropped 1; count of bases not matched to a gene: 6. This CDR3 has 16 residues. The germline gives CDR1 DFQATT, CDR2 SNEGSKA (reference sequence). CDR3 residues: CSARDWASGSSYEQYF. The CDR3 DNA sequence: TGCAGTGCTAGAGATTGGGCTAGCGGGAGTTCCTACGAGCAGTACTTC.

This clone was detected many times. The J gene is TRBJ2-1, the V gene TRBV10-2; D is possibly TRBD2 (5 bases). Germline V gene lookup returns CDR1 WSHSY and CDR2 SAAADI. The CDR3 covers 14 residues. V was pared by 10 bases and J by 3 bases, with 16 bases between. The CDR3 DNA reads as TGCGCCACCATGTTTGGGGAGAGCTACAATGAGCAGTTCTTC. It translates to CATMFGESYNEQFF.

The chain recombines TRBV6-4 with TRBJ2-2; 8 nucleotides agree with TRBD1. The V segment lost 3 bases and the J segment 1 base; nucleotides outside the gene matches: 1. CDR3 length equals 15 residues. Germline CDR1 MRHNA, CDR2 SNTAGT. CDR3 region: CASSEGTGNTGELFF. The DNA for the CDR3 is TGTGCCAGCAGTGAGGGGACAGGGAACACCGGGGAGCTGTTTTTT.

By share, this clone counts as medium-sized. The J gene is TRBJ1-2, the V gene TRBV29-1; D not resolved. The CDR3 sequence is 13 residues long. Germline V lookup: CDR1 SQVTM, CDR2 ANQGSEA. Trimming pared 0 bases from V and 6 bases from J, leaving 11 bases between. CDR3 sequence (DNA): TGCAGCGTTGAAGAGCGGGGTTTGGATGGCTACACCTTC. It yields the protein CSVEERGLDGYTF. The whole variable domain, remainder taken from reference TRBV29-1 and TRBJ1-2, is SAVISQKPSRDICQRGTSLTIQCQVDSQVTMMFWYRQQPGQSLTLIATANQGSEATYESGFVIDKFPISRPNLTFSTLTVSNMSPEDSSIYLCSVEERGLDGYTFGSGTRLTVV.

This clone is classed as medium-sized. The chain uses TRBV12-3 or TRBV12-4 and TRBJ2-6, with D unclear. V gave up 5 bases and J gave up 2 bases, with 13 bases separating them. The CDR3 covers 16 residues. Here the CDR3 DNA reads TGTGCCAGCAGTCCAACCGCAGGAGCTGGGGCCAACGTCCTGACTTTC. It is translated as CASSPTAGAGANVLTF.

At least ten counts were recorded for this clone. This chain links TRBV19 with TRBJ2-3, with 7 bases fitting TRBD2. The CDR3 sequence is 14 residues long. Germline loops: CDR1 LNHDA, CDR2 SQIVND (reference sequence). V lost 5 bases, J lost 4 bases, and 6 bases stayed unmatched. In DNA, the CDR3 is TGTGCCAGTAGTCCCGCGGGAGTGTCAGATACGCAGTATTTT. Translating it yields CASSPAGVSDTQYF.

This clone was seen repeatedly, ten times or more. The rearrangement joins TRBV5-6 to TRBJ2-7; a possible D gene is TRBD1 (5 bases). Germline V lookup: CDR1 SGHDT, CDR2 YYEEEE. Trimming took 0 bases from V and 7 from J, leaving 14 bases between them. This CDR3 spans 14 amino acids. The CDR3 region is CASSLGPGNGEQYF. Written as DNA, the CDR3 is TGTGCCAGCAGCTTGGGCCCAGGGAATGGGGAGCAGTACTTC.

This clone was counted only a few times. This rearrangement joins TRBV19 to TRBJ1-4; D ambiguous. CDR1 is LNHDA and CDR2 is SQIVND in the germline V gene (reference sequence). V was clipped by 5 bases and J by 6 bases, with 7 bases between them. This CDR3 comprises 12 residues. This CDR3 is CASSRRDEKLFF. DNA of the CDR3: TGTGCCAGTAGTCGTCGGGATGAAAAACTGTTTTTT. The full variable domain, with the rest looked up from reference TRBV19 and TRBJ1-4, is DGGITQSPKYLFRKEGQNVTLSCEQNLNHDAMYWYRQDPGQGLRLIYYSQIVNDFQKGDIAEGYSVSREKKESFPLTVTSAQKNPTAFYLCASSRRDEKLFFGSGTQLSVL.

Worth noting for this clone: One junction end does not reproduce the germline sequence, and a read error may be involved. The V and J genes are TRBV10-3 and TRBJ1-2, with D possibly matching TRBD1 (6 bases). Germline CDR1 reads ENHRY; CDR2 reads SYGVKD. This CDR3 is 13 amino acids long. The CDR3 DNA follows: TGTGCCATCATTGAGGAGGGGGATGGGTACTACACCTTC. Its protein is CAIIEEGDGYYTF.

This clone was seen many times. The rearrangement links TRBV15 to TRBJ1-5; D remains ambiguous. Per the germline V gene, CDR1 is LNHNV and CDR2 is YYDKDF (reference sequence). The CDR3 covers 15 residues. The V end lost 0 bases, the J end lost 4 bases, and 10 bases lay between the germline ends. The CDR3 protein is CATSRDSLINQPQHF. In nucleotides, the CDR3 is TGTGCCACCAGCAGAGATAGTCTTATAAATCAGCCCCAGCATTTT.